This TCR beta chain stems from a study of blood T cells in healthy people across ages. Study summary: About one barcoded TCR beta cDNA was captured per two T cells.

Trimming shortened V by 4 bases and J by 4 bases, and 17 bases separated the two germline ends. This CDR3 comprises 16 residues. Germline lookup yields CDR1 SGDLS and CDR2 YYNGEE. Together with a sample-barcoded 5' primer, a J-beta primer mix was included in a second PCR lasting about 7 to 11 cycles. From the 5' RACE reads, TCRdb called clonotypes with MiXCR, one entry per CDR3 protein. The sample consists of approximately 900,000 distinct CDR3 sequences, 25% to 30% of them appearing once. These data were likewise used in another study, on T cells of mothers and their children. As reported in that work: Nine systemically healthy Caucasian donors: three mothers, six children. Compared with unrelated pairs, related mother-child pairs had slightly higher, non-significant overlap.

This sequence joins TRBV9 and TRBJ1-4; D perhaps matches TRBD1 (5 bases). Sequenced material: blood. The receptor was derived from a woman between 40 and 55 years old in good health. The DNA of the CDR3 is TGTGCCAGCAGCCTAGATGGGGACGGATTTAATGAAAAACTGTTTTTT. It is translated as CASSLDGDGFNEKLFF.